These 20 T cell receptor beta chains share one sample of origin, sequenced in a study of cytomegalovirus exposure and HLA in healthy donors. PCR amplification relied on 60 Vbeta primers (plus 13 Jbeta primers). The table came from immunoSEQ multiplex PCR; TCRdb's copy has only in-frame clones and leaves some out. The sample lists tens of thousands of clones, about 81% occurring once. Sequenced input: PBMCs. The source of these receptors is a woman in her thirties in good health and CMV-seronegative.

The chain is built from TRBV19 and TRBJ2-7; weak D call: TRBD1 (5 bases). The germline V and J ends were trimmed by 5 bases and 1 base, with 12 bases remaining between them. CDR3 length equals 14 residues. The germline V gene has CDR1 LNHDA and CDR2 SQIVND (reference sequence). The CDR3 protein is CASSWGSSSYEQYF. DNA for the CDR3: TGTGCCAGTAGTTGGGGCAGCAGTTCCTACGAGCAGTACTTC.

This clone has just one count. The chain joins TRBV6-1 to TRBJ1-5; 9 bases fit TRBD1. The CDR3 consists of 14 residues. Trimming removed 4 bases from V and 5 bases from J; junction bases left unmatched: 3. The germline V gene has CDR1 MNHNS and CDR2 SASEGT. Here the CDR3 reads CASSGQGGYQPQHF. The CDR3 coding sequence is TGTGCCAGCAGTGGACAGGGGGGATATCAGCCCCAGCATTTT.

CDR3 loop: CASSASGRGPWFF. CDR3 bases: TGTGCCAGCAGCGCTTCGGGCAGGGGGCCGTGGTTCTTC. This rearrangement joins TRBV5-8 to TRBJ2-1; 8 nucleotides line up with TRBD1. The CDR3 sequence is 13 residues long. The germline V gene encodes CDR1 SGHTS and CDR2 YDEGEE. Trimming took 4 bases from V and 15 from J; bases not matched to a gene: 12.

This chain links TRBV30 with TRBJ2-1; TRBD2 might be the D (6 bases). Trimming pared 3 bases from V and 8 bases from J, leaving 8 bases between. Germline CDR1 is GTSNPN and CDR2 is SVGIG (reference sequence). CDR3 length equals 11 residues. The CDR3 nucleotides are TGTGCCTGGAGCGGGGAGGATGAGCAGTTCTTC. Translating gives CAWSGEDEQFF. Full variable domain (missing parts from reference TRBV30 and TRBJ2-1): SQTIHQWPATLVQPVGSPLSLECTVEGTSNPNLYWYRQAAGRGLQLLFYSVGIGQISSEVPQNLSASRPQDRQFILSSKKLLLSDSGFYLCAWSGEDEQFFGPGTRLTVL.

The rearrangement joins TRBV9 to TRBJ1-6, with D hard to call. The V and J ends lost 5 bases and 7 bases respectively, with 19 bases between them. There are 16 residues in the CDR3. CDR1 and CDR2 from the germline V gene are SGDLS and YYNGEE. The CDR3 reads CASSRATGRVNSPLHF. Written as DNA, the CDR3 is TGTGCCAGCAGTAGAGCGACGGGAAGGGTCAATTCACCCCTCCACTTT.

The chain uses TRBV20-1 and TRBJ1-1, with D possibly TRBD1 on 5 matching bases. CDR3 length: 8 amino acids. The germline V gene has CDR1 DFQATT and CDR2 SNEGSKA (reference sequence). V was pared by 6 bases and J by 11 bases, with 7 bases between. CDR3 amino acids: CSAGGAFF. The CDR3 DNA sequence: TGCAGTGCGGGGGGGGCTTTCTTT.

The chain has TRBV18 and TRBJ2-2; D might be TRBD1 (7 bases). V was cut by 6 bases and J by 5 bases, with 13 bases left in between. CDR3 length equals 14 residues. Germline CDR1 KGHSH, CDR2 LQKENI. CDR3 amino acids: CASSQPGGTGELFF. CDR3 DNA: TGTGCCAGCTCCCAACCAGGGGGGACCGGGGAGCTGTTTTTT.

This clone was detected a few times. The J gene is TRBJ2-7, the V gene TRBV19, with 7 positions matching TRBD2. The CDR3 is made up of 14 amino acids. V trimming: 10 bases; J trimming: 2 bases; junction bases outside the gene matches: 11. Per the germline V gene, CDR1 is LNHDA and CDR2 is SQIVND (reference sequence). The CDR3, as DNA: TGTGCCATTCCCTATTCGGGAGGTCCCTACGAGCAGTACGTC. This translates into CAIPYSGGPYEQYV.

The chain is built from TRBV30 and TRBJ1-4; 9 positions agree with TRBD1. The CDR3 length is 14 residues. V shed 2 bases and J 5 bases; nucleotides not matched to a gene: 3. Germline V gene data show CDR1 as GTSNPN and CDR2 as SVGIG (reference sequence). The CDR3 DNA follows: TGTGCCTGGAGTTTCACAGGGGGCAATGAAAAACTGTTTTTT. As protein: CAWSFTGGNEKLFF.

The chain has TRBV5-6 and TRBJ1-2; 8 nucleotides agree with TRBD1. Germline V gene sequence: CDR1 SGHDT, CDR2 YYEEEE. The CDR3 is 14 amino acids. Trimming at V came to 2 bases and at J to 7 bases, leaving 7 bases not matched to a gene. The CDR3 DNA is TGTGCCAGCAGCTTCTCGACAGGGGCTGCTGGCTACACCTTC. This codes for CASSFSTGAAGYTF.

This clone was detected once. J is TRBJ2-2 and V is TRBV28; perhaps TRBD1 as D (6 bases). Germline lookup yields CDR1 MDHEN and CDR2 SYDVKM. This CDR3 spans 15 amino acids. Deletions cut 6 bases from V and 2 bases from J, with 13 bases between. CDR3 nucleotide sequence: TGTGCCAGCAGCCAGGACAGAATCAACACCGGGGAGCTGTTTTTT. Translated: CASSQDRINTGELFF. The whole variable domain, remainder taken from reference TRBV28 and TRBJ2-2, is DVKVTQSSRYLVKRTGEKVFLECVQDMDHENMFWYRQDPGLGLRLIYFSYDVKMKEKGDIPEGYSVSREKKERFSLILESASTNQTSMYLCASSQDRINTGELFFGEGSRLTVL.

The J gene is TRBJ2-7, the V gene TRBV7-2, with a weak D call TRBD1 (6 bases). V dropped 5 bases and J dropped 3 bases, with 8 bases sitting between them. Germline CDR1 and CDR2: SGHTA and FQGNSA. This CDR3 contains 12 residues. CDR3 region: CASSLTGYEQYV. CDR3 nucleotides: TGTGCCAGCAGCCTGACAGGCTACGAGCAGTACGTC.

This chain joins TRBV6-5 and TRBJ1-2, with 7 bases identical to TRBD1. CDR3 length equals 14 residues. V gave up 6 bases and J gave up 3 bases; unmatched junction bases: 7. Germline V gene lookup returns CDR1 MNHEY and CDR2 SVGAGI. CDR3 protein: CASSPSTGDYGYTF. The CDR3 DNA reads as TGTGCCAGCAGCCCAAGCACAGGGGACTATGGCTACACCTTC.

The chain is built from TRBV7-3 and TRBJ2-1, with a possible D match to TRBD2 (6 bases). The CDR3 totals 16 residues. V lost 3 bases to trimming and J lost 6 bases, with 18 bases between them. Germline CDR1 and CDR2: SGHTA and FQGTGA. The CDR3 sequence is CASSFRGGIDINEQFF. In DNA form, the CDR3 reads TGTGCCAGCAGCTTTCGCGGCGGGATAGATATCAATGAGCAGTTCTTC.

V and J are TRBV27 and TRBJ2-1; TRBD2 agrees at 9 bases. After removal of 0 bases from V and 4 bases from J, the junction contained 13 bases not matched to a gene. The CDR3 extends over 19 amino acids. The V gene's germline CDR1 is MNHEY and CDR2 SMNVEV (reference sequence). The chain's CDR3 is CASSLSGLAFPIDYNEQFF. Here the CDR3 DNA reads TGTGCCAGCAGTTTATCCGGACTAGCGTTTCCCATAGATTACAATGAGCAGTTCTTC.

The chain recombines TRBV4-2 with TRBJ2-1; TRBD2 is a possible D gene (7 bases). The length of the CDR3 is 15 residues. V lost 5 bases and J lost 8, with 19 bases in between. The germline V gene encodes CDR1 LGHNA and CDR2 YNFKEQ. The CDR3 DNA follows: TGTGCCAGCAGCTCAGATGGGAGAGGGGGGGATGAGCAGTTCTTC. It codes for CASSSDGRGGDEQFF.

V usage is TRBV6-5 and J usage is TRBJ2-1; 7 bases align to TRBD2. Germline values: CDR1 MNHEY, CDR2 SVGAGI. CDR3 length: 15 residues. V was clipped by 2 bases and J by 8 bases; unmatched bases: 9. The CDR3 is CASSYVGLVWDEQFF. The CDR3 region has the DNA TGTGCCAGCAGTTACGTTGGACTAGTCTGGGATGAGCAGTTCTTC.

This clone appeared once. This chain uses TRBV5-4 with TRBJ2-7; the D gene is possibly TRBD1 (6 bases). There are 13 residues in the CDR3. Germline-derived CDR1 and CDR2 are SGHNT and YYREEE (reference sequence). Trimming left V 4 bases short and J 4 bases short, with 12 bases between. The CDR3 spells CASSPQGRYEQYF. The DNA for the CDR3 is TGTGCCAGCAGCCCACAGGGAAGGTACGAGCAGTACTTC.

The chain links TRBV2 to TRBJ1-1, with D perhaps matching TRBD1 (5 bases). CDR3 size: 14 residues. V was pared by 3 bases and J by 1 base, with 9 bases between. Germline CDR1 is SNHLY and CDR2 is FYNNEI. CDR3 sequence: CASSDNRRNTEAFF. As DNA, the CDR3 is TGTGCCAGCAGTGATAACAGGAGGAACACTGAAGCTTTCTTT. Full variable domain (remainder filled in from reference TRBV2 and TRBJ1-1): EPEVTQTPSHQVTQMGQEVILRCVPISNHLYFYWYRQILGQKVEFLVSFYNNEISEKSEIFDDQFSVERPDGSNFTLKIRSTKLEDSAMYFCASSDNRRNTEAFFGQGTRLTVV.

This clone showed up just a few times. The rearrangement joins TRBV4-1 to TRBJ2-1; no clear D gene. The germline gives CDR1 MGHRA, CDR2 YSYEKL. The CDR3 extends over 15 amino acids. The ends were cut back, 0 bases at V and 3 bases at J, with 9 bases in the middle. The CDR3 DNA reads TGCGCCAGCAGCCAAGATTCGAGCAACTACAATGAGCAGTTCTTC. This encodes CASSQDSSNYNEQFF.